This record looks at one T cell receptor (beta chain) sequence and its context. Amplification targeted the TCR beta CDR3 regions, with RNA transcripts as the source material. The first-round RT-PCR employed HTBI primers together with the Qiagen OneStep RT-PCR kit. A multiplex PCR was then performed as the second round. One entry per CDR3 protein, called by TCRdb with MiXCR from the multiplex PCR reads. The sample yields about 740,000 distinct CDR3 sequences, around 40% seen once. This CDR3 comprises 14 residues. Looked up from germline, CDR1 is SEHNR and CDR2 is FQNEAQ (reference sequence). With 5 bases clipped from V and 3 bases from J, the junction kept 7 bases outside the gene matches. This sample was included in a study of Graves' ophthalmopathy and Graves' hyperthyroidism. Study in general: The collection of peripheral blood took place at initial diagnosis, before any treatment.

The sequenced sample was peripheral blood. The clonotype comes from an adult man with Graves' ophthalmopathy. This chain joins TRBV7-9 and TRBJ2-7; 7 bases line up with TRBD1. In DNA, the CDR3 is TGTGCCAGCAGCAGACGGACAGGAGTCTACGAGCAGTACTTC. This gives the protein CASSRRTGVYEQYF.